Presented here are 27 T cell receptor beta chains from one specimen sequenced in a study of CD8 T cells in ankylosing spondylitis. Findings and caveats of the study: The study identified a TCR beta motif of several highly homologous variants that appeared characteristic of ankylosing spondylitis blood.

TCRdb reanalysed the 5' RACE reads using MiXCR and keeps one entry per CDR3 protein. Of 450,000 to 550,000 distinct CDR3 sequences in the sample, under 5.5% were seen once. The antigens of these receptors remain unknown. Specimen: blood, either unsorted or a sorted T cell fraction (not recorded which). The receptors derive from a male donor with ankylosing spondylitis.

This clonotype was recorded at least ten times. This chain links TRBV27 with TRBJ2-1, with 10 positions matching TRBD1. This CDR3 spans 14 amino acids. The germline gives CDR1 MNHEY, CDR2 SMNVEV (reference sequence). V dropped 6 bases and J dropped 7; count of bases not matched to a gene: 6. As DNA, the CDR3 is TGTGCCAGCAGGCTTGGACAGGGGGAGAATGAGCAGTTCTTC. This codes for CASRLGQGENEQFF.

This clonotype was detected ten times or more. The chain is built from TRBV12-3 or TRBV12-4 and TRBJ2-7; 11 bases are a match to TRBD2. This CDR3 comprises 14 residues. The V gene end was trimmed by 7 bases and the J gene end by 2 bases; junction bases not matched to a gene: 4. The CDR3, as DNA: TGTGCCAGCACCTCTAGCGGGAGGCCCTACGAGCAGTACTTC. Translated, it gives CASTSSGRPYEQYF.

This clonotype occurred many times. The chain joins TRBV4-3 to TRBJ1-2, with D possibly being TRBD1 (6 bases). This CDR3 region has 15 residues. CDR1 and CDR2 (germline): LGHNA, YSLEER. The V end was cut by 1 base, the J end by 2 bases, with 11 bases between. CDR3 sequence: CASSQVLGQNYGYTF. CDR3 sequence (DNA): TGCGCCAGCAGCCAAGTTTTAGGACAGAACTATGGCTACACCTTC.

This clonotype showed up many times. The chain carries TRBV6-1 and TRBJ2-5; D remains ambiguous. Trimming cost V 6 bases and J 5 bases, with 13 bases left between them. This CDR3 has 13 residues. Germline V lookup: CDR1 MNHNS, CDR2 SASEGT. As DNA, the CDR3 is TGTGCCAGCAGCCGGTCCAACGCCGAGACCCAGTACTTC. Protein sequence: CASSRSNAETQYF.

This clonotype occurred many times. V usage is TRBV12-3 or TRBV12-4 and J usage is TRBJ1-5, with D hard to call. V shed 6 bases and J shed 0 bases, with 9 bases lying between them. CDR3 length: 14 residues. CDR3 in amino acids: CASRLGYSNQPQHF. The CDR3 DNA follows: TGTGCCAGCAGATTGGGATATAGCAATCAGCCCCAGCATTTT.

CDR3 residues: CASSKEAAYNEQFF. Written as DNA, the CDR3 is TGTGCCAGCAGTAAAGAGGCAGCTTACAATGAGCAGTTCTTC. The V gene is TRBV14, the J gene TRBJ2-1, with D hard to call. Germline V gene sequence: CDR1 SGHDN, CDR2 FVKESK. The ends were cut back, 6 bases at V and 4 bases at J, with 13 bases in the middle. The CDR3 extends over 14 amino acids. Complete variable domain (other parts from reference TRBV14 and TRBJ2-1): EAGVTQFPSHSVIEKGQTVTLRCDPISGHDNLYWYRRVMGKEIKFLLHFVKESKQDESGMPNNRFLAERTGGTYSTLKVQPAELEDSGVYFCASSKEAAYNEQFFGPGTRLTVL.

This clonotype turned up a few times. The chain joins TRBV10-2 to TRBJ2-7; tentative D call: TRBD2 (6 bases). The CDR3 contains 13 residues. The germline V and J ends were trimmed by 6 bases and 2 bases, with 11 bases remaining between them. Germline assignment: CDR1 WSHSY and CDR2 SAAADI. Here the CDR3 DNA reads TGCGCCAGCAGCGGGACTCACCCCTACGAGCAGTACTTC. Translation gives CASSGTHPYEQYF.

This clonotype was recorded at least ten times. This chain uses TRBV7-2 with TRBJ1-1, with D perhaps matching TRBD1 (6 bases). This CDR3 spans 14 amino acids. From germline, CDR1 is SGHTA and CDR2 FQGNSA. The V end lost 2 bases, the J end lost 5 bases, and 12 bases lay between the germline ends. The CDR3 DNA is TGTGCCAGCAGCTTAAAAAGGGGGACTACTGAAGCTTTCTTT. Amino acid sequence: CASSLKRGTTEAFF.

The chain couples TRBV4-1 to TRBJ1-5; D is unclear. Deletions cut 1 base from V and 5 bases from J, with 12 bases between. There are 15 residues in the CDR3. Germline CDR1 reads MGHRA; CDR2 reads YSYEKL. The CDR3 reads CASSQVRGRDQPQHF. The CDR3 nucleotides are TGCGCCAGCAGCCAAGTCAGAGGGCGGGATCAGCCCCAGCATTTT.

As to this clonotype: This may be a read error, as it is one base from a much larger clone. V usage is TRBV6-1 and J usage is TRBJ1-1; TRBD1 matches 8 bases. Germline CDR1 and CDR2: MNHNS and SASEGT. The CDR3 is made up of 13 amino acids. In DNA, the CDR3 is TGTACCAGCAGGAGACAGGGGAGCACTGAAGCTTTCTTT. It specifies CTSRRQGSTEAFF.

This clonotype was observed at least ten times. CDR3 coding DNA: TGCGCCAGCAGCGAACGGGGACAGGGGCCCTACGAGCAGTACTTC. It encodes CASSERGQGPYEQYF. V is TRBV5-1 and J is TRBJ2-7; 10 bases align to TRBD1. The CDR3 length is 15 residues. Germline V gene lookup returns CDR1 SGHRS and CDR2 YFSETQ. J was trimmed by 2 bases and V by 4 bases; bases with no gene match: 6.

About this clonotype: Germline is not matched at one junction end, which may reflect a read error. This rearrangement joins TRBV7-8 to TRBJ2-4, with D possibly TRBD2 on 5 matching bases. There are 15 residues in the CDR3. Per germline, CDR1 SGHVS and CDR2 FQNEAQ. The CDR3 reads CASSLTGLAKNNQYF. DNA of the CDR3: TGTGCCAGCAGCTTAACCGGCCTAGCCAAAAACAATCAGTACTTC.

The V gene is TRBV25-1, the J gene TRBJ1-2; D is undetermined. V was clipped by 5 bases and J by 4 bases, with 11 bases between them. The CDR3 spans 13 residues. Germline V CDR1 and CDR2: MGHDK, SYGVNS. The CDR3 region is CASSYQQFYGYTF. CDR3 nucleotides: TGTGCCAGCAGTTATCAACAGTTCTATGGCTACACCTTC.

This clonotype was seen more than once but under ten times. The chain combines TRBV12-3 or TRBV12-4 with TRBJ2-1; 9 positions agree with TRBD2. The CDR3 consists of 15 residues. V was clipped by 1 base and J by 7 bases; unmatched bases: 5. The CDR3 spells CASSLVAGAGNEQFF. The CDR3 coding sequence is TGTGCCAGCAGTTTAGTAGCGGGAGCCGGTAATGAGCAGTTCTTC.

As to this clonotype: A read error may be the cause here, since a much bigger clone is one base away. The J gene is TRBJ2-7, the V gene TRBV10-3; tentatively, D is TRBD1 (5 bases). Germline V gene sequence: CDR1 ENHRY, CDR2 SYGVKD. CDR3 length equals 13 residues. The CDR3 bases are TGTGCCATCAGTGGCAGGGTGGCCTACGATCAGTACTTC. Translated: CAISGRVAYDQYF.

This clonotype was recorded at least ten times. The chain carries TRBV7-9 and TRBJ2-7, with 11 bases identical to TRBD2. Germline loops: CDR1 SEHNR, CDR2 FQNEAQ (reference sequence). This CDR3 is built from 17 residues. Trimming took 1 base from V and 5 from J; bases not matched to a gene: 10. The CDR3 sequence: CASSLEILAGGLNEQYF. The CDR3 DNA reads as TGTGCCAGCAGCTTAGAGATCCTAGCGGGAGGCCTAAACGAGCAGTACTTC.

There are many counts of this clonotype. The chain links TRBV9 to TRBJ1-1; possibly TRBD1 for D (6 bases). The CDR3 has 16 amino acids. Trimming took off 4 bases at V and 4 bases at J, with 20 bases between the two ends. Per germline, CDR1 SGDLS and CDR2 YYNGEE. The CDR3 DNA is TGTGCCAGCAGCCTTACGGGACACCCAGAGGGCACTGAAGCTTTCTTT. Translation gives CASSLTGHPEGTEAFF.

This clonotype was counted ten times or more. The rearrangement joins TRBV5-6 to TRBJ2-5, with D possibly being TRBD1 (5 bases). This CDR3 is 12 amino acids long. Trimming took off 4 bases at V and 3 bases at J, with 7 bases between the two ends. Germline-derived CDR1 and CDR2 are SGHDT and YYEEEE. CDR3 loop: CASSPGKETQYF. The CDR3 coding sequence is TGTGCCAGCAGCCCAGGGAAAGAGACCCAGTACTTC.

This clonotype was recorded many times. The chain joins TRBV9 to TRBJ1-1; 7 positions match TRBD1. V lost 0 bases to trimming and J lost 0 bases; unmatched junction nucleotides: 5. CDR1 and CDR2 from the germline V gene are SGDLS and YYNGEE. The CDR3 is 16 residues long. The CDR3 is CASSVGQGTMNTEAFF. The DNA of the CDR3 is TGTGCCAGCAGCGTAGGACAGGGAACCATGAACACTGAAGCTTTCTTT.

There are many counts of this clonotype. The CDR3 here is CASSLRLRQGENNEQFF. Written as DNA, the CDR3 is TGTGCCAGCAGTTTACGTTTAAGACAGGGAGAAAACAATGAGCAGTTCTTC. The chain recombines TRBV28 with TRBJ2-1; TRBD1 aligns across 7 bases. J lost 5 bases, V lost 2 bases, and 12 bases had no gene match. The CDR3 extends over 17 amino acids. Germline lookup yields CDR1 MDHEN and CDR2 SYDVKM.

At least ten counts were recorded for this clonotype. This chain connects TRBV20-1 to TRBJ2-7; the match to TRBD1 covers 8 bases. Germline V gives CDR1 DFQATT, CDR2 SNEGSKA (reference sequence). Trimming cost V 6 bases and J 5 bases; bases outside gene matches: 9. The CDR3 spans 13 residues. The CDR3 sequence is CSATGTGQDEQYF. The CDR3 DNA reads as TGCAGTGCCACCGGGACAGGCCAAGACGAGCAGTACTTC.

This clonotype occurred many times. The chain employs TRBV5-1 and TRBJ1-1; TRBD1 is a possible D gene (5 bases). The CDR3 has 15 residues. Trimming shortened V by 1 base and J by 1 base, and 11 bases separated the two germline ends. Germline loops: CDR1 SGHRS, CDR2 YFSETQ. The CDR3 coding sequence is TGCGCCAGCAGCTTGCTTCTCGGGGGGAACACTGAAGCTTTCTTT. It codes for CASSLLLGGNTEAFF.

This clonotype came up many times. This CDR3 is CASSSGGRARSDTQYF. CDR3 DNA sequence: TGTGCCAGCAGTTCCGGGGGTAGGGCCCGCTCAGATACGCAGTATTTT. This chain connects TRBV6-5 to TRBJ2-3, with a weak D call TRBD2 (6 bases). Germline-derived CDR1 and CDR2 are MNHEY and SVGAGI. Trimming shortened V by 4 bases and J by 4 bases, and 18 bases separated the two germline ends. The CDR3 spans 16 residues.

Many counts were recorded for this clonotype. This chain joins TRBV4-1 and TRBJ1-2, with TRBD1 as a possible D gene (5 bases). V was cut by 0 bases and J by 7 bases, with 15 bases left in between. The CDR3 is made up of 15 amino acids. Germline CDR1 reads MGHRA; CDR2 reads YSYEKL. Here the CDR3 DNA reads TGCGCCAGCAGCCAAGATTGGGGGGGACTGGTTGGCTACACCTTC. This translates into CASSQDWGGLVGYTF.

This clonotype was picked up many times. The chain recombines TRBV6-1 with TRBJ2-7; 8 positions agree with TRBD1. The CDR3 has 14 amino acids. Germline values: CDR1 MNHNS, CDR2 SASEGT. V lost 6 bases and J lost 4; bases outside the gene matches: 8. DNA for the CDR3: TGTGCCAGCAGCACCGGGACAGGATTTTACGAGCAGTACTTC. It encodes CASSTGTGFYEQYF.

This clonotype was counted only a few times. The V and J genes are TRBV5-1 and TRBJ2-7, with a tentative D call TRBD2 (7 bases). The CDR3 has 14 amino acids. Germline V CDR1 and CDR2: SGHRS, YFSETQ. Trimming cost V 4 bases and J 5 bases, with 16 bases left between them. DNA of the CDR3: TGCGCCAGCAGCCCTGGTCTAGGGGGGGACGAGCAGTACTTC. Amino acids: CASSPGLGGDEQYF. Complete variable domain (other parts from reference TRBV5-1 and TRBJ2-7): KAGVTQTPRYLIKTRGQQVTLSCSPISGHRSVSWYQQTPGQGLQFLFEYFSETQRNKGNFPGRFSGRQFSNSRSEMNVSTLELGDSALYLCASSPGLGGDEQYFGPGTRLTVT.

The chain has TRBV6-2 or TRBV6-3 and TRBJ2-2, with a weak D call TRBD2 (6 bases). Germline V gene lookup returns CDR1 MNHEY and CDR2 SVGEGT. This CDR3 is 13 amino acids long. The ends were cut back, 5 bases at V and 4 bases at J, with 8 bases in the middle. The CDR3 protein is CASSRTITGELFF. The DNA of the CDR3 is TGTGCCAGCAGTCGGACTATCACCGGGGAGCTGTTTTTT.